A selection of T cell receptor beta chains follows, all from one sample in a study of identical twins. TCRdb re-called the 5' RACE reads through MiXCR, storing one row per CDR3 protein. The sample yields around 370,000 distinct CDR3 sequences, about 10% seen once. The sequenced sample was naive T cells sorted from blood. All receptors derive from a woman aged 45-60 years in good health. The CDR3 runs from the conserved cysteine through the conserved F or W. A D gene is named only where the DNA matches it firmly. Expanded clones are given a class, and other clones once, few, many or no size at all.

CDR3nt: TGCAGTGCAAGACCTAGCGTCTATAGCACAGATACGCAGTATTTT
CDR3aa: CSARPSVYSTDTQYF
j_gene: TRBJ2-3
abundance: -
v_gene: TRBV20-1
d_gene: -

CDR3nt: TGTGCCAGCAGCACCACAGGCCCAGCGGAGCAGTTCTTC
CDR3aa: CASSTTGPAEQFF
j_gene: TRBJ2-1
abundance: few
v_gene: TRBV9
d_gene: -

CDR3nt: TGTGCCAGCAGCAATGTACTAGCCCTTGAGCAGTTCTTC
CDR3aa: CASSNVLALEQFF
j_gene: TRBJ2-1
abundance: -
v_gene: TRBV7-2
d_gene: -

CDR3nt: TGTGCCAGCAGCCCGCCTGTTACAGCTTACAATGAGCAGTTCTTC
CDR3aa: CASSPPVTAYNEQFF
j_gene: TRBJ2-1
abundance: many
v_gene: TRBV7-9
d_gene: -

CDR3nt: TGTGCCAGCAGCCAAGTTTCGACCTACGAGCAGTACTTC
CDR3aa: CASSQVSTYEQYF
j_gene: TRBJ2-7
abundance: many
v_gene: TRBV3-1
d_gene: -

CDR3nt: TGTGCCAGCAGCTTACCAGGGGCCGACAATGAGCAGTTCTTC
CDR3aa: CASSLPGADNEQFF
j_gene: TRBJ2-1
abundance: -
v_gene: TRBV7-6
d_gene: -

CDR3nt: TGCGCCAGCAGCCAAGAGGGACTAGAAACAGATACGCAGTATTTT
CDR3aa: CASSQEGLETDTQYF
j_gene: TRBJ2-3
abundance: few
v_gene: TRBV4-1
d_gene: TRBD2

CDR3nt: TGTGCCAGCAGCTTACGACTGGGGCGGGTTTACAATGAGCAGTTCTTC
CDR3aa: CASSLRLGRVYNEQFF
j_gene: TRBJ2-1
abundance: many
v_gene: TRBV5-6
d_gene: -

CDR3nt: TGTGCCAGCAGCTTAGGGGACGTTCGGGGGACCCAGTACTTC
CDR3aa: CASSLGDVRGTQYF
j_gene: TRBJ2-5
abundance: -
v_gene: TRBV7-8
d_gene: -

CDR3nt: TGTGCCAGCAGACGGACAGGGTCAGGGTTGAGGGAGCAGTTCTTC
CDR3aa: CASRRTGSGLREQFF
j_gene: TRBJ2-1
abundance: many
v_gene: TRBV28
d_gene: TRBD1

CDR3nt: TGTGCCAGCAGCAAAGGAGGGGTCAGGACACCAGAAGATACGCAGTATTTT
CDR3aa: CASSKGGVRTPEDTQYF
j_gene: TRBJ2-3
abundance: few
v_gene: TRBV21-1
d_gene: -

CDR3nt: TGCAGTGCTAGACCTGGTCGGGAGCGTGGCGGGGAGCTGTTTTTT
CDR3aa: CSARPGRERGGELFF
j_gene: TRBJ2-2
abundance: few
v_gene: TRBV20-1
d_gene: -

CDR3nt: TGTGCCAGCAGCTCCCGGCTACACAGGGGGCGATACAATGAGCAGTTCTTC
CDR3aa: CASSSRLHRGRYNEQFF
j_gene: TRBJ2-1
abundance: -
v_gene: TRBV7-2
d_gene: TRBD1

CDR3nt: TGTGCTAGCAGCCCGCCGGACAGTTTTATGAACACTGAAGCTTTCTTT
CDR3aa: CASSPPDSFMNTEAFF
j_gene: TRBJ1-1
abundance: -
v_gene: TRBV7-7
d_gene: -

CDR3nt: TGTGCCAGCAGTAGAGGGCAATACTCTGGAAACACCATATATTTT
CDR3aa: CASSRGQYSGNTIYF
j_gene: TRBJ1-3
abundance: few
v_gene: TRBV7-9
d_gene: -

CDR3nt: TGTGCCAGCAGACCCGAAAGGTTGCAGATGAACACTGAAGCTTTCTTT
CDR3aa: CASRPERLQMNTEAFF
j_gene: TRBJ1-1
abundance: -
v_gene: TRBV12-3/TRBV12-4
d_gene: -

CDR3nt: TGTGCCAGCAGCTCCCTTCGACTACCCCAAGTGGAGACCCAGTACTTC
CDR3aa: CASSSLRLPQVETQYF
j_gene: TRBJ2-5
abundance: -
v_gene: TRBV7-9
d_gene: -

CDR3nt: TGCAGTGCTAGAGATGTGAGGACCTCCTCCTACAATGAGCAGTTCTTC
CDR3aa: CSARDVRTSSYNEQFF
j_gene: TRBJ2-1
abundance: few
v_gene: TRBV20-1
d_gene: -

CDR3nt: TGCGCCAGCAGCTTGGAAACAGGGAACGAGCAGTACTTC
CDR3aa: CASSLETGNEQYF
j_gene: TRBJ2-7
abundance: -
v_gene: TRBV5-1
d_gene: -

CDR3nt: TGCGCCAGCAGCGGCGTGGGGGGGACTGAAGCTTTCTTT
CDR3aa: CASSGVGGTEAFF
j_gene: TRBJ1-1
abundance: few
v_gene: TRBV5-1
d_gene: -

CDR3nt: TGTGCCACCGGGGGAGCCTCCTACAATGAGCAGTTCTTC
CDR3aa: CATGGASYNEQFF
j_gene: TRBJ2-1
abundance: few
v_gene: TRBV19
d_gene: -

CDR3nt: TGTGCCAGCAGGGATAGGTTAGCCAAAAACATTCAGTACTTC
CDR3aa: CASRDRLAKNIQYF
j_gene: TRBJ2-4
abundance: many
v_gene: TRBV6-5
d_gene: -

CDR3nt: TGTGCCAGCAGCCAAGAAGGGACGGCAGATTTTTACAATGAGCAGTTCTTC
CDR3aa: CASSQEGTADFYNEQFF
j_gene: TRBJ2-1
abundance: few
v_gene: TRBV14
d_gene: -

CDR3nt: TGTGCCAGCAGCTTACGGACTAGCAGAAACCAAGAGACCCAGTACTTC
CDR3aa: CASSLRTSRNQETQYF
j_gene: TRBJ2-5
abundance: few
v_gene: TRBV11-3
d_gene: TRBD2

CDR3nt: TGCAGTGCTCCAGGACGGGGTTTACAGAATGAGCAGTTCTTC
CDR3aa: CSAPGRGLQNEQFF
j_gene: TRBJ2-1
abundance: many
v_gene: TRBV20-1
d_gene: -

CDR3nt: TGCGCCAGCGACCCAGGAAGGGACAACATAAACATTCAGTACTTC
CDR3aa: CASDPGRDNINIQYF
j_gene: TRBJ2-4
abundance: few
v_gene: TRBV5-1
d_gene: -

CDR3nt: TGTGCCAGCAGCTTTGACAGGCCCAATTCAGGCCTCCACTTT
CDR3aa: CASSFDRPNSGLHF
j_gene: TRBJ1-6
abundance: -
v_gene: TRBV7-9
d_gene: -

CDR3nt: TGTGCCAGCAGCCAAGCGCTAACAGGGGCCTACGAGCAGTACTTC
CDR3aa: CASSQALTGAYEQYF
j_gene: TRBJ2-7
abundance: few
v_gene: TRBV3-1
d_gene: TRBD1

CDR3nt: TGTGCCAGCAGCGCAACGCAGGCTCCCTATGGCTACACCTTC
CDR3aa: CASSATQAPYGYTF
j_gene: TRBJ1-2
abundance: -
v_gene: TRBV5-6
d_gene: -

CDR3nt: TGTGCCATCAGTGAGTCAAGGGGCGGATACGAGACCCAGTACTTC
CDR3aa: CAISESRGGYETQYF
j_gene: TRBJ2-5
abundance: -
v_gene: TRBV10-3
d_gene: -

CDR3nt: TGCAGCGTTCAACAGGAGGAGCAGTTCTTC
CDR3aa: CSVQQEEQFF
j_gene: TRBJ2-1
abundance: many
v_gene: TRBV29-1
d_gene: -